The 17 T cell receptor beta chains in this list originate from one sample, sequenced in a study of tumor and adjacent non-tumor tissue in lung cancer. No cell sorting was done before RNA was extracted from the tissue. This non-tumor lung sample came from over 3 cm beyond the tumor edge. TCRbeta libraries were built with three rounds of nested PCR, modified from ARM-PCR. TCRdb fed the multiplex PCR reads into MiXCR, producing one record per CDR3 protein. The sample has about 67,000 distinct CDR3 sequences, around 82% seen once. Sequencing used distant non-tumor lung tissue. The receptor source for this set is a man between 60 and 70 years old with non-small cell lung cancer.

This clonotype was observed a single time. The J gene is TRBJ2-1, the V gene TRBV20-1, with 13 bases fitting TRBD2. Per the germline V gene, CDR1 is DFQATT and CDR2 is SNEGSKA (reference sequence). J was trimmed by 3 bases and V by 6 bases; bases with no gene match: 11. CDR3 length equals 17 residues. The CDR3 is CSAIGTSGKGDYNEQFF. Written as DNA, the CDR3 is TGCAGTGCCATCGGGACTAGCGGGAAGGGAGACTACAATGAGCAGTTCTTC.

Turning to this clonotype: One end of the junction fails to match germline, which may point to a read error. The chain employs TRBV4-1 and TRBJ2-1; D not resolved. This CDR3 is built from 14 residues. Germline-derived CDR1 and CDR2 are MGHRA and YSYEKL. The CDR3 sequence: CASSRTEEANEQLF. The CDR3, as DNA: TGCGCCAGCAGCCGAACAGAGGAAGCCAATGAGCAGCTCTTC.

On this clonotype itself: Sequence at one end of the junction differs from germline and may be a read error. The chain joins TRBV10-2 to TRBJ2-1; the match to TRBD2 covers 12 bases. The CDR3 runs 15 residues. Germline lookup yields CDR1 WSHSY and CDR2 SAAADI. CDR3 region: CASTNLAGGPSEQFF. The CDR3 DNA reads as TGCGCGAGCACCAATCTAGCGGGAGGGCCCAGTGAGCAGTTCTTC.

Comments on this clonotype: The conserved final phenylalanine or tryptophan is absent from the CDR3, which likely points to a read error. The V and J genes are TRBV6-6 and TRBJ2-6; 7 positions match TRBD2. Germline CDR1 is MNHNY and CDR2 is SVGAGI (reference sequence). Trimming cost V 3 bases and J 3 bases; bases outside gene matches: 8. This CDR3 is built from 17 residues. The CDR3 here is CASSYSPGGGGANVLTL. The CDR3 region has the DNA TGTGCCAGCAGTTATTCGCCGGGGGGAGGTGGGGCCAACGTCCTGACTTTG.

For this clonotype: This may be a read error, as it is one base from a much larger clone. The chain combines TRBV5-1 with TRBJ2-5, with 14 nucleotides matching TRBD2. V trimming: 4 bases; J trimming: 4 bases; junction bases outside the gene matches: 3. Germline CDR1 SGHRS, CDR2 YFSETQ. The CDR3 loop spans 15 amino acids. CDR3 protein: CASSGGTSGRETQYF. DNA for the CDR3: TGCGCCAGCAGCGGAGGGACTAGCGGGAGAGAGACCCAGTACTTC.

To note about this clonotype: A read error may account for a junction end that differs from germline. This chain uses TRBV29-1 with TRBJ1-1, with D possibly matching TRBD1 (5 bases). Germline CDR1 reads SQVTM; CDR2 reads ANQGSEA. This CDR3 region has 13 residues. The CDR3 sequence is CSISEGENTEVFF. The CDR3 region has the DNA TGCAGCATTAGTGAAGGGGAGAACACTGAAGTTTTCTTT.

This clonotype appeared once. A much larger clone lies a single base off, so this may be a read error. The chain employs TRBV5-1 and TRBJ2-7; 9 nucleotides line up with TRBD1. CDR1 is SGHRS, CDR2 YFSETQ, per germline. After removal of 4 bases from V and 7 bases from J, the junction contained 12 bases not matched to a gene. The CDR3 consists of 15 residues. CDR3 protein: CASSLFSGTGREQYF. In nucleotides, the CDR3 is TGCGCCAGCAGCCTTTTTTCGGGGACAGGGCGAGAGCAGTACTTC.

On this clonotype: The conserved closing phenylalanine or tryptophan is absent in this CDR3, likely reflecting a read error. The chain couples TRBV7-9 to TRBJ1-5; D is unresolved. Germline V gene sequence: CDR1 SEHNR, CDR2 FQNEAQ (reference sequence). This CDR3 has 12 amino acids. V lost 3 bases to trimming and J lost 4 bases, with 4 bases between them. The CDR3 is CASSFSNQPQHS. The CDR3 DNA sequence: TGTGCCAGCAGCTTTTCGAATCAGCCCCAGCATTCT.

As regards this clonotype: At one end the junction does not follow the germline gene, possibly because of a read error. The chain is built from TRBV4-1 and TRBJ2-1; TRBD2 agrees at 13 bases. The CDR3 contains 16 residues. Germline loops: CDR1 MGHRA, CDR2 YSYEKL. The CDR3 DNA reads TGCGCCACCAGCGACTTACTAGCGGGAGGGCCGGGTGAGCAGCTCTTC. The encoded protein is CATSDLLAGGPGEQLF.

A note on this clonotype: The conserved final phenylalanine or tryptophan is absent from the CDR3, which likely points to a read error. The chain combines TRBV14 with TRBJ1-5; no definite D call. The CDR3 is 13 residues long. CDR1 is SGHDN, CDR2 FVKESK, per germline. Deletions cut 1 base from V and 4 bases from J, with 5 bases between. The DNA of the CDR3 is TGTGCCAGCAGCCAAGCCAGAAATCAGCCCCAGCATTAT. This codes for CASSQARNQPQHY.

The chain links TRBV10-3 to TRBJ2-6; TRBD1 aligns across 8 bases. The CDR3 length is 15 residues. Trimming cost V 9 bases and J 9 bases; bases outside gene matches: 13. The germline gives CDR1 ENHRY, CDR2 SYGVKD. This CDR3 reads CAITGTGGEVNVLTF. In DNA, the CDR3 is TGTGCCATTACCGGGACAGGTGGTGAGGTCAACGTCCTGACTTTC.

This CDR3 reads CASSMIADFTDTQYF. The CDR3 region has the DNA TGTGCCAGTAGTATGATAGCGGACTTCACAGATACGCAGTATTTT. The chain couples TRBV19 to TRBJ2-3; D is perhaps TRBD2 (6 bases). This CDR3 is 15 amino acids long. The germline gives CDR1 LNHDA, CDR2 SQIVND (reference sequence). Trimming left V 3 bases short and J 2 bases short, with 12 bases between. The complete variable domain, with remaining parts taken from reference TRBV19 and TRBJ2-3, reads DGGITQSPKYLFRKEGQNVTLSCEQNLNHDAMYWYRQDPGQGLRLIYYSQIVNDFQKGDIAEGYSVSREKKESFPLTVTSAQKNPTAFYLCASSMIADFTDTQYFGPGTRLTVL.

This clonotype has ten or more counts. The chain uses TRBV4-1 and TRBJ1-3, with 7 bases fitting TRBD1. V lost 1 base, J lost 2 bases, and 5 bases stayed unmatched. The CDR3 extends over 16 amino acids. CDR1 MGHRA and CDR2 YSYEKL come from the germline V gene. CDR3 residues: CASSQGEGATGNTIYF. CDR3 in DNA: TGCGCCAGCAGCCAAGGGGAGGGGGCAACTGGAAACACCATATATTTT.

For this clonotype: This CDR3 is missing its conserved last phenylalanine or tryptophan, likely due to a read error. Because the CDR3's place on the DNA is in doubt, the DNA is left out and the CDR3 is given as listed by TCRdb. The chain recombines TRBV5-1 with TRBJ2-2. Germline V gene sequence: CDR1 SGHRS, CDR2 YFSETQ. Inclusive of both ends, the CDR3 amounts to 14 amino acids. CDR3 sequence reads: CASSNEGSTGELFL.

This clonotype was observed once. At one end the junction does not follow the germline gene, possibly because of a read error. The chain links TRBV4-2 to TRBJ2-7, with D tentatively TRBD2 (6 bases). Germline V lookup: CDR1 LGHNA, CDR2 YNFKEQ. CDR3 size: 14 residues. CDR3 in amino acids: CASSYPGGRNEQYF. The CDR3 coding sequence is TGTGCCAGCAGCTACCCGGGTGGGAGGAACGAGCAATACTTC.

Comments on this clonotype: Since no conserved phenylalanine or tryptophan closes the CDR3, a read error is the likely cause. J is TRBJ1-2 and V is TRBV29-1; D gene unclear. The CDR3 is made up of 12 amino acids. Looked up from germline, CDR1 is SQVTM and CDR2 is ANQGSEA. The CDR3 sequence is CIVAGGNYSYTL. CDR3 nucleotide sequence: TGCATCGTTGCTGGCGGCAACTATAGCTACACCTTG.

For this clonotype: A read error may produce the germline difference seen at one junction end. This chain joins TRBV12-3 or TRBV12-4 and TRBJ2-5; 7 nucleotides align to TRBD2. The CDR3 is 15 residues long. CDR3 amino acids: CASRLEGGYEETQYF. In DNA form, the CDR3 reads TGTGCCAGCAGGTTAGAGGGAGGGTACGAAGAGACCCAGTACTTC.